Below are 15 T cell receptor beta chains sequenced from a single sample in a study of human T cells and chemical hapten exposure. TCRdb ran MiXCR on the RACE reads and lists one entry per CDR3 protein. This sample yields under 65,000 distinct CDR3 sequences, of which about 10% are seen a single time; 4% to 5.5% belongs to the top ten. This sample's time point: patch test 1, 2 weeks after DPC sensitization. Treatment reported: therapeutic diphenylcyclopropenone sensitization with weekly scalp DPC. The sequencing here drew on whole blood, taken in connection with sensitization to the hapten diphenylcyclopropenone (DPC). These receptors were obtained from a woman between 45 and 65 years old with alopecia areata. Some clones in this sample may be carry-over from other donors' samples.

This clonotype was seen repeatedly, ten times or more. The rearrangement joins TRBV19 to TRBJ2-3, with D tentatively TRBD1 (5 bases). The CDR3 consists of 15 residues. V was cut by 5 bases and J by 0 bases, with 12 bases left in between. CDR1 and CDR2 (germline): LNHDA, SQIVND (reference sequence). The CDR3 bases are TGTGCCAGTAGTCCGCAAAGGGGTAGCACAGATACGCAGTATTTT. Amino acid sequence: CASSPQRGSTDTQYF.

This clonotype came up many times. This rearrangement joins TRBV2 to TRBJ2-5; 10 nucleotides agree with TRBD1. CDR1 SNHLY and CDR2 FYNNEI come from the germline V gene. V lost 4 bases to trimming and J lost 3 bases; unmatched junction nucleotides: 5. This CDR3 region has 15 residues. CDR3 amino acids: CASSVQGTGEETQYF. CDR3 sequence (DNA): TGTGCCAGCAGTGTTCAAGGGACAGGGGAAGAGACCCAGTACTTC. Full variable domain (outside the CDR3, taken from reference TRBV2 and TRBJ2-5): EPEVTQTPSHQVTQMGQEVILRCVPISNHLYFYWYRQILGQKVEFLVSFYNNEISEKSEIFDDQFSVERPDGSNFTLKIRSTKLEDSAMYFCASSVQGTGEETQYFGPGTRLLVL.

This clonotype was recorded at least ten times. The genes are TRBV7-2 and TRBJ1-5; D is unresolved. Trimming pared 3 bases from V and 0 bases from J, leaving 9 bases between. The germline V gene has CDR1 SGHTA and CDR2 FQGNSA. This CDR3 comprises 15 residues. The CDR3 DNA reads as TGTGCCAGCAGCTTGTGGAGGGATAGCAATCAGCCCCAGCATTTT. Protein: CASSLWRDSNQPQHF.

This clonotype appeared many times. The CDR3 region has the DNA TGTGCCAGCAGTGAAAACAGGGGTGCCTTTTACGAGCAGTACTTC. As protein: CASSENRGAFYEQYF. The V and J genes are TRBV2 and TRBJ2-7, with 7 bases matching TRBD1. Per germline, CDR1 SNHLY and CDR2 FYNNEI. V lost 2 bases to trimming and J lost 4 bases; unmatched junction nucleotides: 8. The CDR3 covers 15 residues.

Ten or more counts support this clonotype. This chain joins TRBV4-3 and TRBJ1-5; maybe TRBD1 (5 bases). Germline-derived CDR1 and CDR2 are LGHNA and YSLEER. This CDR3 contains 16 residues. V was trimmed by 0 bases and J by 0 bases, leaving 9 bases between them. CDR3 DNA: TGCGCCAGCAGCCAAGATTGGGACGATAGCAATCAGCCCCAGCATTTT. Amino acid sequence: CASSQDWDDSNQPQHF.

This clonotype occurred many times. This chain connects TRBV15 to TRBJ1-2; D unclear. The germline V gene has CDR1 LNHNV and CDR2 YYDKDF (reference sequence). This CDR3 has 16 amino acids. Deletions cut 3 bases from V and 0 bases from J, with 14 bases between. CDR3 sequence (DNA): TGTGCCACCAGCAGGGAATATATACCGACTAACTATGGCTACACCTTC. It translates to CATSREYIPTNYGYTF.

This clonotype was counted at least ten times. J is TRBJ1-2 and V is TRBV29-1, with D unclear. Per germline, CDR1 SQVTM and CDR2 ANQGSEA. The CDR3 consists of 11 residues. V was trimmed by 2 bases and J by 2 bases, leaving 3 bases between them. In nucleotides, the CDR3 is TGCAGCGTTGAAATGAACTATGGCTACACCTTC. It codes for CSVEMNYGYTF.

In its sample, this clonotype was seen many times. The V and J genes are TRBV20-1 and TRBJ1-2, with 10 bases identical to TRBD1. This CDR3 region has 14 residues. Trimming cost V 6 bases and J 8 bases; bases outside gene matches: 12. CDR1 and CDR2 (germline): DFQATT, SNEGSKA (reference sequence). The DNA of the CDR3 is TGCAGTGCCGCTGACAGGGGGCGGACTCGGGGCTACACCTTC. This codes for CSAADRGRTRGYTF.

In DNA form, the CDR3 reads TGTGCCAGCAGTTTCGGGGGGCGGGGTCAGCCCCAGCATTTT. Its protein is CASSFGGRGQPQHF. The genes are TRBV28 and TRBJ1-5; tentatively, D is TRBD1 (6 bases). Germline loops: CDR1 MDHEN, CDR2 SYDVKM. V lost 3 bases and J 6 bases, leaving 12 bases between the germline ends. CDR3 length equals 14 residues.

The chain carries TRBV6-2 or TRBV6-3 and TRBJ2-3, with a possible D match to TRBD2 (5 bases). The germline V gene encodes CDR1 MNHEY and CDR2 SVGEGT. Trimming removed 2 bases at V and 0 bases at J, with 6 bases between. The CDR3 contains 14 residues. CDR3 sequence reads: CASSYGRSTDTQYF. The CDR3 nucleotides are TGTGCCAGCAGTTACGGGAGAAGCACAGATACGCAGTATTTT.

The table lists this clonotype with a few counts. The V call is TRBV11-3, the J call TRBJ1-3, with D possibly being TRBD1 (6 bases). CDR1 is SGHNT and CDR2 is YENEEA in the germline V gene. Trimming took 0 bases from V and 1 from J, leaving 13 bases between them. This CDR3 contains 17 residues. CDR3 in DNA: TGTGCCAGCAGCTTAGAGCGGGGGCCGCATTCTGGAAACACCATATATTTT. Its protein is CASSLERGPHSGNTIYF.

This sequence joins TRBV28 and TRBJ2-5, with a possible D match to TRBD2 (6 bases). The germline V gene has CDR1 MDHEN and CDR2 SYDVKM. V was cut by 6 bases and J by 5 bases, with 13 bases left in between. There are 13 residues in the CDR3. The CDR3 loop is CASRLPGGETQYF. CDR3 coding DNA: TGTGCCAGCAGGCTTCCCGGGGGTGAGACCCAGTACTTC.

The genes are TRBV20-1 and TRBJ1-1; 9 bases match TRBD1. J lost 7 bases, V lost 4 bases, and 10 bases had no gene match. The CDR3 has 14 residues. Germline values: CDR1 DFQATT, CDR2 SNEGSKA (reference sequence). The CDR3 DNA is TGCAGTGCTAAGGGGGACAGGGTAGGTAGTGAAGCTTTCTTT. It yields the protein CSAKGDRVGSEAFF.

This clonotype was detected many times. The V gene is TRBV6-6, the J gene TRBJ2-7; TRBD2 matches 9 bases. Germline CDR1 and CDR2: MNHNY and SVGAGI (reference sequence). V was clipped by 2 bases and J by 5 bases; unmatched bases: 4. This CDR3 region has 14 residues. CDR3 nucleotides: TGTGCCAGCAGTTACCTAGCGGGAATCCACGAGCAGTACTTC. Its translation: CASSYLAGIHEQYF.

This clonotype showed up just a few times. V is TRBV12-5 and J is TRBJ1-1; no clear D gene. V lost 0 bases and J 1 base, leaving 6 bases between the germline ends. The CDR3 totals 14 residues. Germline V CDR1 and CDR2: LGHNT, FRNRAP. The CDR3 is CASGLVQRNTEAFF. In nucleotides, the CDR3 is TGTGCTAGTGGTTTGGTACAAAGGAACACTGAAGCTTTCTTT.